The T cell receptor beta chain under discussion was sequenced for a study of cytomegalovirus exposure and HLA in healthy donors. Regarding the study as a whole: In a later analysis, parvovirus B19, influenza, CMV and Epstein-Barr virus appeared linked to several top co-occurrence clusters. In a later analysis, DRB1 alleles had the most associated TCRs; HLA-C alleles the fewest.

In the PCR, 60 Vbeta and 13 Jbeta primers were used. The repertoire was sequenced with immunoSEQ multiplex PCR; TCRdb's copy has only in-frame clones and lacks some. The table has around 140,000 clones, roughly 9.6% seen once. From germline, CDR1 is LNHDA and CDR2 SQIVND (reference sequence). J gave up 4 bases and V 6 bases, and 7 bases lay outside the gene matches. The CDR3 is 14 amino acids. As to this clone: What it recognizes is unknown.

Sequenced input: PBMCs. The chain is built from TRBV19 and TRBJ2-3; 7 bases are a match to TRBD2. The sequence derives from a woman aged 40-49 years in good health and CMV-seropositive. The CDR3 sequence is CASRDQRGADTQYF. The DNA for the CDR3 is TGTGCCAGTAGAGACCAACGGGGGGCAGATACGCAGTATTTT.